These 30 T cell receptor beta chains share one sample of origin, sequenced in a study of blood T cell repertoires in COVID-19. Sequencing was performed with immunoSEQ multiplex PCR; in TCRdb, only in-frame clones are kept and a portion is missing. The table shows around 200,000 clones, with approximately 89% occurring only once. Sequenced: PBMCs or T cells enriched from blood (not recorded which). These receptor sequences come from a woman between 18 and 29 years old who had recovered from COVID-19.

This rearrangement joins TRBV11-2 to TRBJ2-1, with D possibly TRBD2 on 6 matching bases. This CDR3 region has 17 residues. Germline CDR1 and CDR2: SGHAT and FQNNGV. Between the trimmed V and J ends, which lost 2 bases and 2 bases, there was a span of 16 bases. CDR3 bases: TGTGCCAGCAGCTTAATGTACGGAGGGCCGACCTACAATGAGCAGTTCTTC. It encodes CASSLMYGGPTYNEQFF.

The chain uses TRBV4-2 and TRBJ2-3; the match to TRBD2 covers 8 bases. This CDR3 region has 17 residues. J lost 0 bases, V lost 1 base, and 6 bases had no gene match. The germline gives CDR1 LGHNA, CDR2 YNFKEQ. The CDR3 sequence is CASSQGVSGGSTDTQYF. In DNA, the CDR3 is TGTGCCAGCAGCCAAGGTGTAAGCGGGGGTAGCACAGATACGCAGTATTTT.

The J gene is TRBJ2-1, the V gene TRBV5-1; 7 nucleotides match TRBD2. CDR1 and CDR2 (germline): SGHRS, YFSETQ. The CDR3 has 15 residues. Trimming at V came to 2 bases and at J to 2 bases, leaving 4 bases not matched to a gene. Written as DNA, the CDR3 is TGCGCCAGCAGCTTAGATAGCGGGCCCTACAATGAGCAGTTCTTC. It encodes CASSLDSGPYNEQFF.

This sequence joins TRBV19 and TRBJ1-1, with TRBD1 as a possible D gene (6 bases). With 2 bases removed from V and 2 bases from J, the gap between germline ends came to 9 bases. The CDR3 contains 14 residues. CDR1 and CDR2 (germline): LNHDA, SQIVND (reference sequence). The CDR3 reads CASSIRGGNTEAFF. CDR3 sequence (DNA): TGTGCCAGTAGTATAAGGGGGGGAAACACTGAAGCTTTCTTT. The variable domain in full, with the rest retrieved from reference TRBV19 and TRBJ1-1, is DGGITQSPKYLFRKEGQNVTLSCEQNLNHDAMYWYRQDPGQGLRLIYYSQIVNDFQKGDIAEGYSVSREKKESFPLTVTSAQKNPTAFYLCASSIRGGNTEAFFGQGTRLTVV.

This sequence joins TRBV2 and TRBJ1-2; the D gene is possibly TRBD1 (5 bases). Germline assignment: CDR1 SNHLY and CDR2 FYNNEI. The CDR3 runs 14 residues. V was pared by 7 bases and J by 7 bases, with 19 bases between. Here the CDR3 DNA reads TGTGCCAGCATCCCAGAGCCAGGGATTCTTGGCTACACCTTC. Translated, it gives CASIPEPGILGYTF.

This rearrangement joins TRBV5-6 to TRBJ2-7; TRBD1 matches at 9 bases. The CDR3 consists of 16 residues. J was trimmed by 3 bases and V by 0 bases; bases with no gene match: 7. CDR1 is SGHDT, CDR2 YYEEEE, per germline. The DNA of the CDR3 is TGTGCCAGCAGCTTGGGGGGACAGGGTGGCTTCTACGAGCAGTACTTC. Translating gives CASSLGGQGGFYEQYF.

This chain connects TRBV27 to TRBJ2-5; unclear D gene. Trimming removed 5 bases at V and 1 base at J, with 5 bases between. The CDR3 is 12 amino acids. CDR1 and CDR2 (germline): MNHEY, SMNVEV (reference sequence). CDR3 protein: CASSPSQETQYF. The CDR3 DNA reads TGTGCCAGCAGTCCCTCCCAAGAGACCCAGTACTTC.

V usage is TRBV7-9 and J usage is TRBJ2-1; D unresolved. V was cut by 5 bases and J by 2 bases, with 16 bases left in between. CDR3 length: 16 residues. Germline V gene sequence: CDR1 SEHNR, CDR2 FQNEAQ (reference sequence). CDR3 in DNA: TGTGCCAGCAGCATACCCGCACCTGACACCTACAATGAGCAGTTCTTC. Protein: CASSIPAPDTYNEQFF.

The J gene is TRBJ2-7, the V gene TRBV18, with D maybe TRBD1 (6 bases). The V and J ends lost 3 bases and 3 bases respectively, with 18 bases between them. The CDR3 loop spans 16 amino acids. Per the germline V gene, CDR1 is KGHSH and CDR2 is LQKENI. The CDR3 coding sequence is TGTGCCAGCTCACCTTCCCAGGGGCAGGTAGGCTACGAGCAGTACTTC. Translated: CASSPSQGQVGYEQYF.

The V and J genes are TRBV6-5 and TRBJ1-6; D is perhaps TRBD1 (5 bases). CDR3 length equals 13 residues. The germline V gene encodes CDR1 MNHEY and CDR2 SVGAGI. Trimming left V 11 bases short and J 6 bases short, with 14 bases between. CDR3 sequence (DNA): TGTGCCGGGGCAGAATTCCCTAATTCACCCCTCCACTTT. This gives the protein CAGAEFPNSPLHF.

The chain recombines TRBV11-2 with TRBJ2-1, with D possibly being TRBD1 (6 bases). The length of the CDR3 is 20 residues. CDR1 and CDR2 from the germline V gene are SGHAT and FQNNGV. Trimming shortened V by 0 bases and J by 2 bases, and 23 bases separated the two germline ends. The DNA for the CDR3 is TGTGCCAGCAGCTTAGATCCCCCTGACAGGCTCACTGGAACCTACAATGAGCAGTTCTTC. Translated: CASSLDPPDRLTGTYNEQFF.

The chain recombines TRBV30 with TRBJ2-7, with D maybe TRBD2 (5 bases). With 3 bases removed from V and 5 bases from J, the gap between germline ends came to 14 bases. The CDR3 has 13 amino acids. Per germline, CDR1 GTSNPN and CDR2 SVGIG (reference sequence). The DNA of the CDR3 is TGTGCCTGGAGGCGCAGCGGTTACCACGAGCAGTACTTC. Encoded protein: CAWRRSGYHEQYF.

V gene TRBV2 combines with J gene TRBJ1-1; D gene uncertain. This CDR3 region has 13 residues. V lost 3 bases and J lost 8, with 13 bases in between. Germline CDR1 is SNHLY and CDR2 is FYNNEI. The CDR3 nucleotides read TGTGCCAGCAGTGATTTCAGGAAAACCGAAGCTTTCTTT. Translating gives CASSDFRKTEAFF.

The J gene is TRBJ2-5, the V gene TRBV7-3, with 7 bases lining up with TRBD1. This CDR3 has 13 residues. V lost 5 bases and J lost 4; bases outside the gene matches: 4. From germline, CDR1 is SGHTA and CDR2 FQGTGA. The CDR3 sequence: CASSPGTAETQYF. CDR3 bases: TGTGCCAGCAGCCCGGGGACAGCAGAGACCCAGTACTTC.

The J gene is TRBJ2-2, the V gene TRBV6-1; D may be TRBD2 (7 bases). The CDR3 spans 16 residues. The germline gives CDR1 MNHNS, CDR2 SASEGT. Trimming removed 0 bases from V and 6 bases from J, with 14 bases in between. The CDR3 protein is CASSEAGAGDAGELFF. The CDR3 coding sequence is TGTGCCAGCAGTGAAGCGGGGGCGGGAGACGCCGGGGAGCTGTTTTTT.

V usage is TRBV9 and J usage is TRBJ1-1; D perhaps matches TRBD1 (6 bases). This CDR3 spans 13 amino acids. The V and J ends lost 4 bases and 7 bases respectively, with 14 bases between them. Per germline, CDR1 SGDLS and CDR2 YYNGEE. Here the CDR3 reads CASSPRQADEAFF. DNA of the CDR3: TGTGCCAGCAGCCCCCGACAGGCTGATGAAGCTTTCTTT.

V and J are TRBV7-9 and TRBJ2-1, with 7 bases fitting TRBD2. J gave up 0 bases and V 4 bases, and 0 bases lay outside the gene matches. The length of the CDR3 is 14 residues. The germline gives CDR1 SEHNR, CDR2 FQNEAQ (reference sequence). The CDR3 loop reads CASSSSGSYNEQFF. Written as DNA, the CDR3 is TGTGCCAGCAGCTCTAGCGGCTCCTACAATGAGCAGTTCTTC.

V and J are TRBV6-5 and TRBJ2-5; possible D gene TRBD1, 5 bases. V was trimmed by 7 bases and J by 2 bases, leaving 11 bases between them. The CDR3 is 13 residues long. The germline V gene encodes CDR1 MNHEY and CDR2 SVGAGI. The CDR3, as DNA: TGTGCCAGCAACCCCGACAGACAAGAGACCCAGTACTTC. Its protein product is CASNPDRQETQYF.

The rearrangement uses TRBV5-1 and TRBJ2-2; TRBD1 is a possible D gene (6 bases). V was shortened by 3 bases and J by 5 bases, with 8 bases between the two germline ends. There are 13 residues in the CDR3. From germline, CDR1 is SGHRS and CDR2 YFSETQ. The CDR3 region is CASSWTVTGELFF. The CDR3 DNA is TGCGCCAGCAGCTGGACAGTTACCGGGGAGCTGTTTTTT. Complete variable domain (other parts from reference TRBV5-1 and TRBJ2-2): KAGVTQTPRYLIKTRGQQVTLSCSPISGHRSVSWYQQTPGQGLQFLFEYFSETQRNKGNFPGRFSGRQFSNSRSEMNVSTLELGDSALYLCASSWTVTGELFFGEGSRLTVL.

Points on this clone: Mismatch with germline at one junction end may stem from a read error. The genes are TRBV11-1 and TRBJ2-2, with 9 bases lining up with TRBD1. The length of the CDR3 is 16 residues. In germline, CDR1 is SGHAT, CDR2 FQDESV (reference sequence). CDR3 sequence: CASTPRQQGASPGAVF. The CDR3 DNA reads TGTGCCAGCACCCCGCGCCAACAGGGGGCATCACCGGGAGCTGTTTTT.

This chain uses TRBV11-3 with TRBJ2-7, with TRBD1 matching 10 bases. The CDR3 runs to 15 residues. Germline CDR1 is SGHNT and CDR2 is YENEEA. V shed 4 bases, J shed 5 bases, and the junction held 8 bases outside the gene matches. In DNA, the CDR3 is TGTGCCAGCAGCTCCGGGACAGGGGCGATCGACGAGCAGTACTTC. It codes for CASSSGTGAIDEQYF.

V gene TRBV7-9 combines with J gene TRBJ1-2, with unresolved D. The CDR3 has 13 residues. CDR1 and CDR2 (germline): SEHNR, FQNEAQ (reference sequence). V dropped 5 bases and J dropped 4 bases, with 11 bases sitting between them. Here the CDR3 reads CASSPTPSYGYTF. In nucleotides, the CDR3 is TGTGCCAGCAGCCCCACACCCTCCTATGGCTACACCTTC.

This chain joins TRBV28 and TRBJ2-3, with TRBD2 identical over 9 bases. Germline V CDR1 and CDR2: MDHEN, SYDVKM. The CDR3 has 15 amino acids. Losses at the gene ends were 7 bases for V and 2 bases for J; bases not matched to a gene: 7. The CDR3 sequence: CASNPSGVLTDTQYF. CDR3 nucleotide sequence: TGTGCCAGCAACCCTAGCGGGGTACTCACAGATACGCAGTATTTT.

This clone was detected a few times. The genes are TRBV10-2 and TRBJ1-3; maybe TRBD1 (6 bases). The germline V and J ends were trimmed by 7 bases and 0 bases, with 13 bases remaining between them. Germline CDR1 WSHSY, CDR2 SAAADI. This CDR3 is built from 15 residues. DNA for the CDR3: TGCGCCAGCACCTTGGGGGCGGTCTCTGGAAACACCATATATTTT. Its translation is CASTLGAVSGNTIYF.

The chain carries TRBV6-5 and TRBJ2-1, with D possibly being TRBD2 (5 bases). This CDR3 is built from 13 residues. CDR1 is MNHEY, CDR2 SVGAGI, per germline. V was clipped by 6 bases and J by 10 bases, with 16 bases between them. DNA of the CDR3: TGTGCCAGCAGACCTTACCTCCGAGGGGAGCAGTTCTTC. Its protein product is CASRPYLRGEQFF.

The V call is TRBV11-3, the J call TRBJ2-2, with unresolved D. The CDR3 covers 14 residues. V lost 0 bases, J lost 7 bases, and 9 bases lay in between. In germline, CDR1 is SGHNT, CDR2 YENEEA. CDR3 sequence reads: CASSLDGAVGELFF. The CDR3 DNA sequence: TGTGCCAGCAGCTTAGACGGCGCGGTCGGGGAGCTGTTTTTT.

In this sample, this clone turned up a few times. J is TRBJ1-2 and V is TRBV10-3; TRBD1 agrees at 8 bases. CDR3 length: 13 amino acids. The junction had 8 bases not matched to a gene; V was cut back by 7 bases and J by 7 bases. Germline V CDR1 and CDR2: ENHRY, SYGVKD. CDR3 region: CAITSDRASGYTF. Here the CDR3 DNA reads TGTGCCATCACTTCGGACAGGGCCTCTGGCTACACCTTC.

The CDR3 sequence is CASSSPRGGGFF. The CDR3, as DNA: TGTGCCAGCAGCTCCCCGCGGGGGGGTGGGTTCTTC. The chain has TRBV11-2 and TRBJ2-1; 9 bases agree with TRBD2. CDR1 SGHAT and CDR2 FQNNGV come from the germline V gene. V lost 4 bases, J lost 15 bases, and 7 bases stayed unmatched. The CDR3 totals 12 residues.

The J gene is TRBJ2-5, the V gene TRBV7-9, with D perhaps TRBD2 (5 bases). The germline V gene has CDR1 SEHNR and CDR2 FQNEAQ (reference sequence). Trimming removed 2 bases at V and 2 bases at J, with 9 bases between. The CDR3 extends over 14 amino acids. The CDR3 region is CASSLPRGQETQYF. The CDR3 DNA reads TGTGCCAGCAGCTTACCCCGGGGACAAGAGACCCAGTACTTC.

This clone is a singleton in its sample. The rearrangement uses TRBV2 and TRBJ1-2; D perhaps matches TRBD1 (5 bases). With 1 base removed from V and 0 bases from J, the gap between germline ends came to 9 bases. Germline V gene data show CDR1 as SNHLY and CDR2 as FYNNEI. The CDR3 is 15 residues long. This CDR3 is CASSEGAGANYGYTF. The CDR3, as DNA: TGTGCCAGCAGTGAAGGGGCGGGGGCTAACTATGGCTACACCTTC.